Listed here is a single T cell receptor beta chain. As processed by the authors: Amplified reference gene primers provided the basis for estimating nucleated cell counts. Produced via immunoSEQ multiplex PCR; TCRdb's table is partial and in-frame only. That table is the source of V, J and clone size, and D and trimming were worked out from the DNA. The profile covers under 100,000 clones, with approximately 82% appearing a single time and about a sixth taken by the ten largest. The data originate from a study of blood T cell repertoires in COVID-19. Study information: The origin of the acute and convalescent COVID-19 samples was the United States, Italy and Spain. T cells, B-cell-depleted T cells, or PBMCs provided the cDNA or gDNA that served as material.

Deletions cut 6 bases from V and 7 bases from J, with 10 bases between. CDR3 length: 12 residues. The specimen was peripheral blood. V gene TRBV12-3 or TRBV12-4 combines with J gene TRBJ1-5; D gene unclear. The sequence was obtained from an older woman with acute or convalescent COVID-19. The CDR3 nucleotides are TGTGCCAGCAGCCGCGGAAGCCAGCCCCAGCATTTT. Its protein is CASSRGSQPQHF.